This T cell receptor beta chain was obtained from a study of blood T cell repertoires in COVID-19. Overall study: Sites in the United States, Italy and Spain provided acute and convalescent COVID-19 samples. T cells, B-cell-depleted T cells, or PBMCs provided the cDNA or gDNA that served as material.

Per the authors' pipeline: Amplification from reference gene primers served as the basis for estimated nucleated cell counts. Clones were sequenced by immunoSEQ multiplex PCR, and TCRdb holds only the in-frame ones, with some missing. V, J and clone size are those of that table, while D and trimming were read from the DNA. The sample lists about 48,000 clones; roughly four fifths were seen once. There are 14 residues in the CDR3. Germline V gene sequence: CDR1 GTSNPN, CDR2 SVGIG (reference sequence). The V end lost 2 bases, the J end lost 5 bases, and 15 bases lay between the germline ends. The V and J genes are TRBV30 and TRBJ1-2; perhaps TRBD1 as D (6 bases). Sequenced: peripheral blood. The sequence came from a man aged 35-49 years with acute or convalescent COVID-19. The CDR3 region has the DNA TGTGCCTGGAGTTTGAGGACAGCCGCTTATGGCTACACCTTC. Its translation is CAWSLRTAAYGYTF. Drawing the rest from reference TRBV30 and TRBJ1-2, the complete variable domain is SQTIHQWPATLVQPVGSPLSLECTVEGTSNPNLYWYRQAAGRGLQLLFYSVGIGQISSEVPQNLSASRPQDRQFILSSKKLLLSDSGFYLCAWSLRTAAYGYTFGSGTRLTVV.